Following are 30 T cell receptor beta chains from one sample sequenced in a study of T cell responses to AZD1222 COVID-19 vaccine. Produced via immunoSEQ multiplex PCR; TCRdb's table is partial and in-frame only. The data show approximately 140,000 clones, roughly nine tenths seen once. Sequencing used peripheral blood, obtained on day 0 of AZD1222 vaccination. These receptors were collected from an adult in good health.

The V and J genes are TRBV7-8 and TRBJ2-7; 7 bases line up with TRBD1. This CDR3 region has 19 residues. J lost 7 bases, V lost 0 bases, and 21 bases had no gene match. Germline V lookup: CDR1 SGHVS, CDR2 FQNEAQ. CDR3 nucleotides: TGTGCCAGCAGCTTAGCTACAAGACAGGGTTGGAGGTGGGTCGGAGAGCAGTACTTC. This encodes CASSLATRQGWRWVGEQYF.

The gene calls are TRBV24-1 and TRBJ1-5, with D unresolved. The germline V gene encodes CDR1 KGHDR and CDR2 SFDVKD. The CDR3 is 13 amino acids. Between the trimmed V and J ends, which lost 9 bases and 3 bases, there was a span of 11 bases. CDR3 protein: CATQYEDNQPQHF. As DNA, the CDR3 is TGTGCCACCCAATACGAGGACAATCAGCCCCAGCATTTT.

This clone was recorded many times. The V gene is TRBV2, the J gene TRBJ1-1, with TRBD1 identical over 8 bases. Trimming took 6 bases from V and 4 from J; bases not matched to a gene: 4. Germline V gene data show CDR1 as SNHLY and CDR2 as FYNNEI. The CDR3 extends over 13 amino acids. The CDR3 nucleotides are TGTGCCAGCAGCGTTGGGACAGGCACTGAAGCTTTCTTT. This gives the protein CASSVGTGTEAFF.

The chain joins TRBV7-7 to TRBJ2-7, with 9 positions matching TRBD1. Losses at the gene ends were 3 bases for V and 3 bases for J; bases not matched to a gene: 9. Looked up from germline, CDR1 is SSHAT and CDR2 is FNYEAQ (reference sequence). The CDR3 totals 16 residues. The CDR3 nucleotides read TGTGCCAGCAGCTTGGGTCCACCGGGACAGGGCTACGAGCAGTACTTC. This sequence encodes CASSLGPPGQGYEQYF.

In this sample, this clone turned up once. V and J are TRBV18 and TRBJ1-1; 9 bases align to TRBD1. After removal of 3 bases from V and 0 bases from J, the junction contained 2 bases not matched to a gene. CDR3 length: 15 amino acids. Germline loops: CDR1 KGHSH, CDR2 LQKENI. The CDR3 DNA is TGTGCCAGCTCACCGAACAGGGGGCTGAACACTGAAGCTTTCTTT. Its protein is CASSPNRGLNTEAFF.

The rearrangement links TRBV20-1 to TRBJ1-5; no definite D call. Germline V CDR1 and CDR2: DFQATT, SNEGSKA (reference sequence). The CDR3 covers 14 residues. V was pared by 3 bases and J by 4 bases, with 13 bases between. DNA for the CDR3: TGCAGTGCTAGTTCCTTCACTGGGAATCAGCCCCAGCATTTT. The encoded protein is CSASSFTGNQPQHF.

The CDR3 is CASSRVIGSYNEQFF. CDR3 nucleotides: TGTGCCAGCAGCCGAGTAATCGGCTCCTACAATGAGCAGTTCTTC. This chain joins TRBV5-6 and TRBJ2-1; no definite D call. The V gene lost 4 bases and the J gene lost 0 bases, with 11 bases spanning the gap. Per germline, CDR1 SGHDT and CDR2 YYEEEE. The CDR3 runs to 15 residues.

V and J are TRBV28 and TRBJ1-6; D is ambiguous. Germline assignment: CDR1 MDHEN and CDR2 SYDVKM. The CDR3 has 16 amino acids. Trimming removed 5 bases at V and 0 bases at J, with 11 bases between. CDR3 coding DNA: TGTGCCAGCAGTATCCCCCAGAGCTCCTATAATTCACCCCTCCACTTT. It codes for CASSIPQSSYNSPLHF.

The chain recombines TRBV7-9 with TRBJ1-1, with unresolved D. This CDR3 is built from 13 residues. V lost 1 base, J lost 4 bases, and 7 bases lay in between. CDR1 and CDR2 (germline): SEHNR, FQNEAQ (reference sequence). CDR3 DNA: TGTGCCAGCAGCTTAGGAGAGGGCACTGAAGCTTTCTTT. The encoded protein is CASSLGEGTEAFF.

This rearrangement joins TRBV5-1 to TRBJ1-2; maybe TRBD1 (6 bases). Germline lookup yields CDR1 SGHRS and CDR2 YFSETQ. Between the trimmed V and J ends, which lost 0 bases and 6 bases, there was a span of 21 bases. This CDR3 is built from 17 residues. The CDR3 bases are TGCGCCAGCAGCTTGGCATCCAAAAATACAGGGAGGCATGGCTACACCTTC. Translated: CASSLASKNTGRHGYTF.

Regarding this clone: One end of the junction fails to match germline, which may point to a read error. This rearrangement joins TRBV3-1 (or the pseudogene TRBV3-2) to TRBJ1-2; tentatively, D is TRBD1 (5 bases). Per germline, CDR1 LGHDT and CDR2 YNNKEL (reference sequence). CDR3 length: 11 amino acids. Written as DNA, the CDR3 is TGTGCCAGCAGCTACTATGAGGGGCATTTCTTC. Residues: CASSYYEGHFF.

This rearrangement joins TRBV3-1 (or the pseudogene TRBV3-2) to TRBJ1-6; D is perhaps TRBD1 (5 bases). The CDR3 consists of 16 residues. Germline values: CDR1 LGHDT, CDR2 YNNKEL (reference sequence). Trimming took 3 bases from V and 6 from J, leaving 15 bases between them. CDR3 in DNA: TGTGCCAGCAGCCATCATCCGACAGTAACTAATTCACCCCTCCACTTT. Its protein product is CASSHHPTVTNSPLHF.

This chain connects TRBV30 to TRBJ1-3, with 7 positions matching TRBD1. The CDR3 covers 14 residues. The germline V gene encodes CDR1 GTSNPN and CDR2 SVGIG (reference sequence). After removal of 0 bases from V and 4 bases from J, the junction contained 3 bases not matched to a gene. CDR3 loop: CAWSVQTGGNTIYF. In DNA form, the CDR3 reads TGTGCCTGGAGTGTACAGACAGGGGGAAACACCATATATTTT.

The chain has TRBV7-2 and TRBJ2-7, with unresolved D. CDR1 is SGHTA and CDR2 is FQGNSA in the germline V gene. CDR3 length equals 12 residues. Trimming stripped 7 bases from V and 2 bases from J, with 9 bases between. The CDR3: CASTLVAYEQYF. The CDR3 DNA reads TGTGCCAGCACCCTGGTCGCCTACGAGCAGTACTTC.

The chain links TRBV9 to TRBJ2-1, with a tentative D call TRBD2 (6 bases). The V gene lost 2 bases and the J gene lost 9 bases, with 15 bases spanning the gap. CDR1 and CDR2 from the germline V gene are SGDLS and YYNGEE. The CDR3 length is 14 residues. The CDR3 region has the DNA TGTGCCAGCAGCGTCGTAGGCCAGGAGGGTGAGCAGTTCTTC. Its protein product is CASSVVGQEGEQFF.

The rearrangement joins TRBV28 to TRBJ2-3; D is possibly TRBD1 (5 bases). Germline loops: CDR1 MDHEN, CDR2 SYDVKM. The CDR3 contains 13 residues. V gave up 7 bases and J gave up 2 bases, with 10 bases separating them. Written as DNA, the CDR3 is TGTGCCAGCAATCGACAGATCACAGATACGCAGTATTTT. This gives the protein CASNRQITDTQYF.

J is TRBJ2-3 and V is TRBV9, with 9 bases that match TRBD1. The ends lost 3 bases at V and 4 bases at J; junction bases unmatched: 3. The germline V gene has CDR1 SGDLS and CDR2 YYNGEE. This CDR3 contains 14 residues. CDR3 in DNA: TGTGCCAGCAGCGCGGGACAGGGTTCAGATACGCAGTATTTT. Translating gives CASSAGQGSDTQYF. Complete variable domain (other parts from reference TRBV9 and TRBJ2-3): DSGVTQTPKHLITATGQRVTLRCSPRSGDLSVYWYQQSLDQGLQFLIQYYNGEERAKGNILERFSAQQFPDLHSELNLSSLELGDSALYFCASSAGQGSDTQYFGPGTRLTVL.

The J gene is TRBJ1-6, the V gene TRBV19; D unresolved. The V gene's germline CDR1 is LNHDA and CDR2 SQIVND (reference sequence). The CDR3 runs 14 residues. V was trimmed by 9 bases and J by 4 bases, leaving 13 bases between them. CDR3 bases: TGTGCCAGCACGGAGGCAGCTTATAATTCACCCCTCCACTTT. This gives the protein CASTEAAYNSPLHF. The full variable domain, with the rest looked up from reference TRBV19 and TRBJ1-6, is DGGITQSPKYLFRKEGQNVTLSCEQNLNHDAMYWYRQDPGQGLRLIYYSQIVNDFQKGDIAEGYSVSREKKESFPLTVTSAQKNPTAFYLCASTEAAYNSPLHFGNGTRLTVT.

V and J are TRBV28 and TRBJ2-4, with TRBD2 matching over 8 bases. Looked up from germline, CDR1 is MDHEN and CDR2 is SYDVKM. The CDR3 length is 15 residues. After removal of 6 bases from V and 7 bases from J, the junction contained 11 bases not matched to a gene. In DNA form, the CDR3 reads TGTGCCAGCAGAGCCCCAGCGGGAGAACGGAACATTCAGTACTTC. It translates to CASRAPAGERNIQYF.

The genes are TRBV28 and TRBJ2-3; 7 bases fit TRBD2. Unmatched junction bases numbered 3, after V lost 4 bases and J lost 2 bases. Germline CDR1 and CDR2: MDHEN and SYDVKM. The CDR3 loop spans 14 amino acids. Here the CDR3 DNA reads TGTGCCAGCAGTTCGCGGGAGTCCACAGATACGCAGTATTTT. It specifies CASSSRESTDTQYF.

This clone was seen a few times. This chain joins TRBV10-3 and TRBJ2-7; 8 bases fit TRBD2. V shed 0 bases and J 2 bases; nucleotides not matched to a gene: 12. The CDR3 runs 18 residues. Germline V lookup: CDR1 ENHRY, CDR2 SYGVKD. CDR3 nucleotides: TGTGCCATCAGTGAGTCGGTCTTCGCGGGAGGCGTCGCCTACGAGCAGTACTTC. It translates to CAISESVFAGGVAYEQYF.

The chain recombines TRBV18 with TRBJ1-5; D unclear. Trimming stripped 3 bases from V and 5 bases from J, with 8 bases between. This CDR3 has 13 amino acids. In germline, CDR1 is KGHSH, CDR2 LQKENI. As DNA, the CDR3 is TGTGCCAGCTCACCTCGGGTGGATCAGCCCCAGCATTTT. Translation: CASSPRVDQPQHF.

V and J are TRBV6-5 and TRBJ2-4; TRBD1 aligns across 9 bases. J lost 4 bases, V lost 11 bases, and 6 bases had no gene match. From germline, CDR1 is MNHEY and CDR2 SVGAGI. The CDR3 totals 13 residues. DNA of the CDR3: TGTGCCTCCGGGACAGGGTCTAAAAACATTCAGTACTTC. This translates into CASGTGSKNIQYF.

This sequence joins TRBV7-3 and TRBJ2-3; no clear D. Looked up from germline, CDR1 is SGHTA and CDR2 is FQGTGA. V dropped 3 bases and J dropped 1 base, with 5 bases sitting between them. The length of the CDR3 is 13 residues. CDR3 bases: TGTGCCAGCAGCTTCCCGGGCACAGATACGCAGTATTTT. It specifies CASSFPGTDTQYF.

V gene TRBV10-3 combines with J gene TRBJ2-7; 8 positions match TRBD1. Trimming removed 6 bases from V and 1 base from J; junction bases left unmatched: 5. The CDR3 loop spans 14 amino acids. Germline assignment: CDR1 ENHRY and CDR2 SYGVKD. The chain's CDR3 is CAIRAGTGSYEQYF. The DNA for the CDR3 is TGTGCCATCAGGGCCGGGACAGGATCCTACGAGCAGTACTTC.

The chain employs TRBV7-9 and TRBJ2-7, with D unclear. Between the trimmed V and J ends, which lost 7 bases and 3 bases, there was a span of 19 bases. Germline CDR1 reads SEHNR; CDR2 reads FQNEAQ (reference sequence). This CDR3 region has 15 residues. CDR3 coding DNA: TGTGCCAGCACCCCGCCGGGTAGCTCTATCTACGAGCAGTACTTC. This gives the protein CASTPPGSSIYEQYF.

This chain joins TRBV5-4 and TRBJ2-7; D might be TRBD2 (5 bases). V lost 0 bases, J lost 6 bases, and 10 bases lay in between. The CDR3 spans 13 residues. Germline-derived CDR1 and CDR2 are SGHNT and YYREEE (reference sequence). CDR3 DNA sequence: TGTGCCAGCAGCTTGGTCTTGGGGAGCGAGCAGTACTTC. Translation gives CASSLVLGSEQYF.

This chain joins TRBV7-3 and TRBJ2-2, with TRBD2 identical over 9 bases. V lost 5 bases, J lost 5 bases, and 9 bases stayed unmatched. The germline gives CDR1 SGHTA, CDR2 FQGTGA. The CDR3 runs to 16 residues. The CDR3 DNA is TGTGCCAGCAGCCCGATAGCGGGAGAAAGAACCGGGGAGCTGTTTTTT. Its translation: CASSPIAGERTGELFF.

The chain joins TRBV6-1 to TRBJ2-5; TRBD1 matches 7 bases. With 6 bases clipped from V and 3 bases from J, the junction kept 7 bases outside the gene matches. The CDR3 loop spans 14 amino acids. From germline, CDR1 is MNHNS and CDR2 SASEGT. This CDR3 reads CASRRQGIEETQYF. The CDR3 nucleotides read TGTGCCAGCAGGCGACAGGGTATCGAAGAGACCCAGTACTTC.

V gene TRBV10-3 combines with J gene TRBJ1-2; 7 positions match TRBD1. The CDR3 is made up of 13 amino acids. Germline lookup yields CDR1 ENHRY and CDR2 SYGVKD. V lost 4 bases, J lost 9 bases, and 8 bases stayed unmatched. The CDR3 coding sequence is TGTGCCATCAGTGCCTCGACAGGGTTTCGCTACACCTTC. It codes for CAISASTGFRYTF.